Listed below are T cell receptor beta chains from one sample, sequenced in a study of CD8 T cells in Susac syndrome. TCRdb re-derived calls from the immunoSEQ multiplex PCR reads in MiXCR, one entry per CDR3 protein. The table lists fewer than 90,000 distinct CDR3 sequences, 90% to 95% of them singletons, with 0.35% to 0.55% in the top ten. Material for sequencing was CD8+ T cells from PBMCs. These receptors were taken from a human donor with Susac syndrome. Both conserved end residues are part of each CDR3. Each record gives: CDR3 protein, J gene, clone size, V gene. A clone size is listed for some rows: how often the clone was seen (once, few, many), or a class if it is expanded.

CDR3: CASSLERVPSGLSYNEQFF
J: TRBJ2-1
size: once
V: TRBV7-9

CDR3: CASSPRTQRGDEQFF
J: TRBJ2-1
size: -
V: TRBV4-3

CDR3: CASSIGANNEQFF
J: TRBJ2-1
size: -
V: TRBV19

CDR3: CASIPLMFPLDRGLLGYTF
J: TRBJ1-2
size: -
V: TRBV4-2

CDR3: CSARGGRTLGNTIYF
J: TRBJ1-3
size: -
V: TRBV20-1

CDR3: CASSSQVGGNQPQHF
J: TRBJ1-5
size: once
V: TRBV3-1

CDR3: CASSYRVSWSAGELFF
J: TRBJ2-2
size: -
V: TRBV6-2/TRBV6-3

CDR3: CATRTASGNTIYF
J: TRBJ1-3
size: -
V: TRBV6-1

CDR3: CASSYNGIAGGHEQYF
J: TRBJ2-7
size: -
V: TRBV7-2

CDR3: CASSQGTSGSSYNEQFF
J: TRBJ2-1
size: -
V: TRBV4-3

CDR3: CASSYEGSYEQYF
J: TRBJ2-7
size: -
V: TRBV6-5

CDR3: CSARPAYEQFF
J: TRBJ2-1
size: -
V: TRBV20-1

CDR3: CASSLGAGGPIETQYF
J: TRBJ2-5
size: -
V: TRBV5-4

CDR3: CSASNSGTEAFF
J: TRBJ1-1
size: -
V: TRBV20-1

CDR3: CASGLEAWQGAYNEQFF
J: TRBJ2-1
size: -
V: TRBV12-5

CDR3: CASSVTGRGTGELFF
J: TRBJ2-2
size: -
V: TRBV7-8

CDR3: CASSHSRGYSYEQYF
J: TRBJ2-7
size: -
V: TRBV4-1

CDR3: CASGLATGGVVDEQYF
J: TRBJ2-7
size: -
V: TRBV12-5

CDR3: CSAPTPYEQYF
J: TRBJ2-7
size: -
V: TRBV20-1

CDR3: CASSLDRLLAGDNEQFF
J: TRBJ2-1
size: once
V: TRBV11-2

CDR3: CASSHLSSGRGQGSYGYTF
J: TRBJ1-2
size: -
V: TRBV4-2

CDR3: CSATNRAAGTEAFF
J: TRBJ1-1
size: -
V: TRBV20-1

CDR3: CASSRQSNPGNTIYF
J: TRBJ1-3
size: -
V: TRBV2

CDR3: CSARGLAGPEQFF
J: TRBJ2-1
size: -
V: TRBV20-1